This T cell receptor (beta chain) came from a study of cytomegalovirus exposure and HLA in healthy donors. The junction had 14 bases not matched to a gene; V was cut back by 3 bases and J by 4 bases. Germline CDR1 is SGDLS and CDR2 is YYNGEE. CDR3 length: 17 amino acids. The PCR was carried out with 60 Vbeta primers and 13 Jbeta primers. Assay used: immunoSEQ multiplex PCR; TCRdb lists only in-frame clones, some missing. The sample records roughly 130,000 clones, around three quarters being singletons. The chain recombines TRBV9 with TRBJ2-3, with 7 bases that match TRBD2. Sequencing input: PBMCs. The sequence derives from a man younger than 40 in good health and CMV-seronegative. As DNA, the CDR3 is TGTGCCAGCAGCGGGAGGGCGGGGGATTCATGGTCAGATACGCAGTATTTT. It specifies CASSGRAGDSWSDTQYF. The full variable domain, its missing parts supplied by reference TRBV9 and TRBJ2-3, is DSGVTQTPKHLITATGQRVTLRCSPRSGDLSVYWYQQSLDQGLQFLIQYYNGEERAKGNILERFSAQQFPDLHSELNLSSLELGDSALYFCASSGRAGDSWSDTQYFGPGTRLTVL.